This T cell receptor (beta chain) stems from a study of blood T cell repertoires in COVID-19. On the study more broadly: Acute and convalescent COVID-19 specimens originated in the United States, Italy and Spain. PBMCs, B-cell-depleted T cells, or T cells were the source of the cDNA or gDNA that made up the material.

Original handling: Using reference gene primer amplification, nucleated cell counts were estimated. Data came from immunoSEQ multiplex PCR; TCRdb stores just in-frame clones and leaves some out. The DNA gave D and trimming, while V, J and clone size come from that table. The sample lists some 120,000 clones; approximately 89% were seen once. Trimming took off 3 bases at V and 4 bases at J, with 10 bases between the two ends. Germline V gives CDR1 SGHRS, CDR2 YFSETQ. The CDR3 extends over 13 amino acids. Followed longitudinally, the Seattle patients had been enrolled during active infection. The J gene is TRBJ2-5, the V gene TRBV5-1, with D possibly matching TRBD2 (5 bases). The receptor was isolated from a woman at least 80 years old with COVID-19, enrolled during active disease. The sample taken for sequencing was peripheral blood. DNA for the CDR3: TGCGCCAGCAGCTCACTAGTTGCAGAGACCCAGTACTTC. It translates to CASSSLVAETQYF.